A single sample is the source of the 24 T cell receptor beta chains below, sequenced in a study of blood T cell repertoires in COVID-19. Libraries were prepared by immunoSEQ multiplex PCR; TCRdb keeps only in-frame clonotypes and omits some of them. This table holds 110,000 to 150,000 clones, approximately 90% found once. Sequenced input: peripheral blood. These receptors all stem from a man between 60 and 75 years old with active or convalescent COVID-19.

J is TRBJ1-3 and V is TRBV7-6; D ambiguous. Trimming removed 1 base from V and 4 bases from J, with 11 bases in between. This CDR3 has 15 amino acids. Per the germline V gene, CDR1 is SGHVS and CDR2 is FNYEAQ. CDR3 nucleotide sequence: TGTGCCAGCAGCTTAGTTGGAGGAGCGGGAAACACCATATATTTT. Protein sequence: CASSLVGGAGNTIYF.

The chain links TRBV11-2 to TRBJ1-6; the D is unclear. This CDR3 spans 15 amino acids. CDR1 and CDR2 (germline): SGHAT, FQNNGV. The V and J ends lost 5 bases and 7 bases respectively, with 15 bases between them. The CDR3 DNA follows: TGTGCCAGCAGCCCGCCTCCAAGCCCAAATTCACCCCTCCACTTT. This codes for CASSPPPSPNSPLHF. Filled out from reference TRBV11-2 and TRBJ1-6, the complete variable domain reads EAGVAQSPRYKIIEKRQSVAFWCNPISGHATLYWYQQILGQGPKLLIQFQNNGVVDDSQLPKDRFSAERLKGVDSTLKIQPAKLEDSAVYLCASSPPPSPNSPLHFGNGTRLTVT.

J is TRBJ2-7 and V is TRBV18; 12 bases fit TRBD2. This CDR3 spans 15 amino acids. Germline V lookup: CDR1 KGHSH, CDR2 LQKENI. Losses at the gene ends were 0 bases for V and 7 bases for J; bases not matched to a gene: 4. The CDR3 reads CASSPPGLAGTEQYF. CDR3 DNA: TGTGCCAGCTCACCACCGGGACTAGCGGGCACAGAGCAGTACTTC.

The DNA of the CDR3 is TGTGCCAGTTGCCGGGACTTCACCTATGGCTACACCTTC. Protein: CASCRDFTYGYTF. The chain has TRBV28 and TRBJ1-2, with D perhaps matching TRBD1 (5 bases). This CDR3 is 13 amino acids long. Germline V gene data show CDR1 as MDHEN and CDR2 as SYDVKM. Trimming stripped 9 bases from V and 4 bases from J, with 15 bases between.

V is TRBV24-1 and J is TRBJ2-1, with TRBD2 identical over 12 bases. CDR3 length: 15 residues. Germline CDR1 is KGHDR and CDR2 is SFDVKD. V lost 5 bases and J lost 8; bases outside the gene matches: 6. The CDR3 region has the DNA TGTGCCACCAGTGCACCTAGCGGGGGGGTCGATGAGCAGTTCTTC. This gives the protein CATSAPSGGVDEQFF.

This clone was observed a single time. This chain connects TRBV3-1 (or the pseudogene TRBV3-2) to TRBJ1-2; D is perhaps TRBD1 (5 bases). The germline V gene encodes CDR1 LGHDT and CDR2 YNNKEL (reference sequence). The V end lost 6 bases, the J end lost 5 bases, and 25 bases lay between the germline ends. CDR3 length: 17 residues. The CDR3, as DNA: TGTGCCAGCAGTCGGACATTGGGGCCCTCTGTGGGATATGGCTACACCTTC. It codes for CASSRTLGPSVGYGYTF.

The chain employs TRBV19 and TRBJ2-5; 10 nucleotides align to TRBD2. J gave up 5 bases and V 4 bases, and 7 bases lay outside the gene matches. The CDR3 spans 15 residues. Germline values: CDR1 LNHDA, CDR2 SQIVND (reference sequence). For the CDR3, the DNA is TGTGCCAGTAGTACCTCGACTAGCGGGTGGGAGACCCAGTACTTC. Translated, it gives CASSTSTSGWETQYF.

The chain joins TRBV27 to TRBJ1-1; 7 nucleotides agree with TRBD1. Germline V gene lookup returns CDR1 MNHEY and CDR2 SMNVEV (reference sequence). The CDR3 has 14 residues. Trimming took 4 bases from V and 1 from J; bases not matched to a gene: 3. The CDR3 here is CASSSGQSNTEAFF. As DNA, the CDR3 is TGTGCCAGCAGTTCGGGACAGTCGAACACTGAAGCTTTCTTT.

V and J are TRBV28 and TRBJ2-3; a possible D gene is TRBD1 (5 bases). In germline, CDR1 is MDHEN, CDR2 SYDVKM. The CDR3 covers 12 residues. Deletions cut 6 bases from V and 12 bases from J, with 16 bases between. The CDR3 region is CASRATGRVQYF. CDR3 sequence (DNA): TGTGCCAGCAGGGCGACGGGCAGGGTCCAGTATTTT.

In its sample, this clone was seen a few times. The chain recombines TRBV5-6 with TRBJ2-7, with D uncertain. V was pared by 0 bases and J by 3 bases, with 7 bases between. Germline CDR1 SGHDT, CDR2 YYEEEE. The length of the CDR3 is 13 residues. The CDR3 loop is CASSLVSGYEQYF. The DNA of the CDR3 is TGTGCCAGCAGCTTGGTATCGGGCTACGAGCAGTACTTC.

This CDR3 reads CASSLEVAGGPAEQFF. The CDR3 DNA sequence: TGCGCCAGCAGCTTGGAGGTAGCGGGGGGGCCGGCTGAGCAGTTCTTC. This chain links TRBV5-1 with TRBJ2-1; 11 bases are a match to TRBD2. The CDR3 has 16 residues. V lost 0 bases, J lost 9 bases, and 8 bases stayed unmatched. Germline CDR1 SGHRS, CDR2 YFSETQ.

The rearrangement joins TRBV19 to TRBJ2-3; no definite D call. The CDR3 has 14 amino acids. The V end lost 3 bases, the J end lost 4 bases, and 11 bases lay between the germline ends. CDR1 and CDR2 from the germline V gene are LNHDA and SQIVND (reference sequence). CDR3 amino acids: CASSILVSSDTQYF. The CDR3 DNA reads TGTGCCAGTAGTATTCTAGTTTCTTCAGATACGCAGTATTTT.

The chain carries TRBV9 and TRBJ1-6; a possible D gene is TRBD1 (5 bases). The CDR3 is 14 amino acids. CDR1 and CDR2 from the germline V gene are SGDLS and YYNGEE. With 4 bases removed from V and 15 bases from J, the gap between germline ends came to 20 bases. The CDR3: CASSPSGREGRLHF. The CDR3 nucleotides are TGTGCCAGCAGCCCCTCAGGGAGGGAAGGGCGCCTCCACTTT.

The genes are TRBV7-6 and TRBJ1-3; TRBD1 agrees at 8 bases. The CDR3 totals 15 residues. CDR1 is SGHVS, CDR2 FNYEAQ, per germline. With 1 base clipped from V and 2 bases from J, the junction kept 1 base outside the gene matches. In DNA, the CDR3 is TGTGCCAGCAGCTTAGGACAGGGGACTGGAAACACCATATATTTT. The encoded protein is CASSLGQGTGNTIYF. Looking up the rest from reference TRBV7-6 and TRBJ1-3 gives the full variable domain: GAGVSQSPRYKVTKRGQDVALRCDPISGHVSLYWYRQALGQGPEFLTYFNYEAQQDKSGLPNDRFSAERPEGSISTLTIQRTEQRDSAMYRCASSLGQGTGNTIYFGEGSWLTVV.

The chain is built from TRBV27 and TRBJ1-1; weak D call: TRBD1 (6 bases). The CDR3 spans 15 residues. Trimming took off 5 bases at V and 0 bases at J, with 13 bases between the two ends. CDR1 MNHEY and CDR2 SMNVEV come from the germline V gene (reference sequence). The DNA of the CDR3 is TGTGCCAGCAGTGAGACAGGAGTTATGAACACTGAAGCTTTCTTT. Residues: CASSETGVMNTEAFF.

This chain joins TRBV20-1 and TRBJ2-5; 9 bases are a match to TRBD2. The V segment lost 3 bases and the J segment 5 bases; nucleotides outside the gene matches: 7. Germline V lookup: CDR1 DFQATT, CDR2 SNEGSKA (reference sequence). This CDR3 spans 14 amino acids. CDR3 nucleotide sequence: TGCAGTGCTAGTGGCGGGGGGGCCAGTGAGACCCAGTACTTC. Amino acid sequence: CSASGGGASETQYF.

The J gene is TRBJ2-7, the V gene TRBV4-1; D possibly corresponds to TRBD1 (5 bases). This CDR3 has 14 residues. Trimming cost V 1 base and J 6 bases, with 13 bases left between them. Germline assignment: CDR1 MGHRA and CDR2 YSYEKL. The CDR3 sequence is CASSQGDRIFEQYF. CDR3 DNA: TGCGCCAGCAGCCAAGGCGACAGAATATTCGAGCAGTACTTC.

This chain uses TRBV4-1 with TRBJ1-1; D ambiguous. This CDR3 contains 14 residues. Trimming took 8 bases from V and 5 from J, leaving 18 bases between them. Germline V gene data show CDR1 as MGHRA and CDR2 as YSYEKL. The CDR3 region has the DNA TGCGCCAGCGCTGGACCGTTAAGAGGGACTGAAGCTTTCTTT. Protein sequence: CASAGPLRGTEAFF.

The V gene is TRBV3-1 (or the pseudogene TRBV3-2), the J gene TRBJ2-7; D may be TRBD2 (6 bases). The CDR3 sequence is 15 residues long. The V and J ends lost 5 bases and 0 bases respectively, with 14 bases between them. From germline, CDR1 is LGHDT and CDR2 YNNKEL (reference sequence). The CDR3 loop reads CASSFSSGTSYEQYF. In nucleotides, the CDR3 is TGTGCCAGCAGCTTCAGTAGCGGAACCTCCTACGAGCAGTACTTC.

The rearrangement uses TRBV10-1 and TRBJ1-6, with unresolved D. Germline CDR1 and CDR2: WNHNN and SYGVQD (reference sequence). This CDR3 comprises 15 residues. V was cut by 7 bases and J by 2 bases, with 12 bases left in between. CDR3 DNA sequence: TGCGCCAGCAACTACCCCCTCCCCTATAATTCACCCCTCCACTTT. Protein: CASNYPLPYNSPLHF.

The chain carries TRBV5-4 and TRBJ2-1; possible D gene TRBD1, 6 bases. CDR1 SGHNT and CDR2 YYREEE come from the germline V gene (reference sequence). This CDR3 is built from 15 residues. Trimming stripped 0 bases from V and 8 bases from J, with 15 bases between. This chain's CDR3 is CASSLGQGYRDEQFF. The CDR3 DNA is TGTGCCAGCAGCTTGGGGCAGGGGTATAGAGATGAGCAGTTCTTC.

The CDR3 coding sequence is TGTGCCAGCAGCCAAGATCTTACAGCTAACTATGGCTACACCTTC. Translated: CASSQDLTANYGYTF. J is TRBJ1-2 and V is TRBV3-1 (or the pseudogene TRBV3-2); no clear D gene. Per germline, CDR1 LGHDT and CDR2 YNNKEL (reference sequence). Between the trimmed V and J ends, which lost 0 bases and 0 bases, there was a span of 8 bases. This CDR3 has 15 amino acids.

The chain's CDR3 is CATATGTLIYEQYF. For the CDR3, the DNA is TGTGCCACCGCCACGGGGACACTCATCTACGAGCAGTACTTC. The chain recombines TRBV3-1 (or the pseudogene TRBV3-2) with TRBJ2-7; D perhaps matches TRBD1 (6 bases). V was shortened by 10 bases and J by 3 bases, with 19 bases between the two germline ends. CDR3 size: 14 residues. Germline assignment: CDR1 LGHDT and CDR2 YNNKEL (reference sequence).

This clone was observed a single time. The chain joins TRBV18 to TRBJ1-1; the match to TRBD1 covers 7 bases. Germline V gives CDR1 KGHSH, CDR2 LQKENI. V shed 0 bases, J shed 8 bases, and the junction held 9 bases outside the gene matches. The CDR3 has 15 amino acids. DNA of the CDR3: TGTGCCAGCTCACCACCGAGGACAGGAGACGGGGAAGCTTTCTTT. Its translation: CASSPPRTGDGEAFF.